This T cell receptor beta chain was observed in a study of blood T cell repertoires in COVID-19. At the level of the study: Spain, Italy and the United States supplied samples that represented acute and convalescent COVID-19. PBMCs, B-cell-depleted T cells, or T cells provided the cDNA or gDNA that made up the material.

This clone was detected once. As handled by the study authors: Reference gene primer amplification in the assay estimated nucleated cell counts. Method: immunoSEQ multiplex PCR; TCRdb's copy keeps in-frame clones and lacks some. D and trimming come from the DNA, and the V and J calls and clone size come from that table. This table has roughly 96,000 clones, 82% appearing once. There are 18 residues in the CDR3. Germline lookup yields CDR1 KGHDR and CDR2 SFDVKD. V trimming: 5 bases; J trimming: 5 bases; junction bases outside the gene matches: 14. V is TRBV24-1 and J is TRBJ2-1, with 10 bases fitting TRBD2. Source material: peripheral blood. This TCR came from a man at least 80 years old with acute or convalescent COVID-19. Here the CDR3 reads CATSVGGSSGSSDNEQFF. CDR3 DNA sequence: TGTGCCACCAGTGTAGGGGGGTCTAGCGGGAGTAGCGACAATGAGCAGTTCTTC.